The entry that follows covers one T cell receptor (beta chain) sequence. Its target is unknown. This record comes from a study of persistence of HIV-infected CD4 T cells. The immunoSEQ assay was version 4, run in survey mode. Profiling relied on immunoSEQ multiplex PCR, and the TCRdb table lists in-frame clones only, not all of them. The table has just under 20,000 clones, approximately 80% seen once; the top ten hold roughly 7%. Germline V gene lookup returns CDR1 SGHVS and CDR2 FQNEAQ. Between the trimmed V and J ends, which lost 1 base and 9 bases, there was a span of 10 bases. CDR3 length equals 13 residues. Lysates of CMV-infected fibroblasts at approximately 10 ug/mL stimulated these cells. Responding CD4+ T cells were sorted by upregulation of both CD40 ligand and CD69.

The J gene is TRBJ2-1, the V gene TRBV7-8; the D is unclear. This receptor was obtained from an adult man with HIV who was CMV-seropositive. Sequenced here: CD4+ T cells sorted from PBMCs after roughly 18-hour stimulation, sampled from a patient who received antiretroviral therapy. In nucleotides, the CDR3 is TGTGCCAGCAGCTTAGGCCCCACCGGTGAGCAGTTCTTC. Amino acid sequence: CASSLGPTGEQFF.